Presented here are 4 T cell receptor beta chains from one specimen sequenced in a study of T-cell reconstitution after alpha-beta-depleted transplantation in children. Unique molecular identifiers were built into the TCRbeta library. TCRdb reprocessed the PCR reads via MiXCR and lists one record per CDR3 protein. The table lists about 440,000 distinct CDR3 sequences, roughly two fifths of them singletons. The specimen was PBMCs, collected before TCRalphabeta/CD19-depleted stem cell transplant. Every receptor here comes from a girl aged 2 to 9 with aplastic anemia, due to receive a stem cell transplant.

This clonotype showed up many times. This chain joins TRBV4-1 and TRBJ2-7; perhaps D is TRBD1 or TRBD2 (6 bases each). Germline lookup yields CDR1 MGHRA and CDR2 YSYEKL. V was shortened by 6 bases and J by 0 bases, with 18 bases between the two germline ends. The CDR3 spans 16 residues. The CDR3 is CASSPREGGLSYEQYF. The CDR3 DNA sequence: TGCGCCAGCAGTCCTCGAGAGGGGGGCCTCTCCTACGAGCAGTACTTC.

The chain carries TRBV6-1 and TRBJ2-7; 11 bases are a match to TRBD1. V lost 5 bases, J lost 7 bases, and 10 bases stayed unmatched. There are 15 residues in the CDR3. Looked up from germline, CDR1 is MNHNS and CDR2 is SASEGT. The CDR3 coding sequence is TGTGCCAGCAGTCCCGCCGGGACAGGGGGTCGGGAGCAGTACTTC. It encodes CASSPAGTGGREQYF.

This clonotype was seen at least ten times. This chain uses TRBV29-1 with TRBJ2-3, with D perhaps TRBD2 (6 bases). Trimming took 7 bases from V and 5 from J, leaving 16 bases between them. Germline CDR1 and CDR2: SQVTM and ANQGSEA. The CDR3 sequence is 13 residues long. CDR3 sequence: CSGLVAGGDTQYF. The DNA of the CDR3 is TGCAGCGGGTTAGTCGCCGGGGGAGATACGCAGTATTTT.

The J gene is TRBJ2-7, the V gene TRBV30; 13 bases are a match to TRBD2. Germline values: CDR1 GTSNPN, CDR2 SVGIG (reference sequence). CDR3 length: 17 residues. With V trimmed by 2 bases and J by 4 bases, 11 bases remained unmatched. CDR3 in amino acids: CAWSPKTSGGSIYEQYF. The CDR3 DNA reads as TGTGCCTGGAGTCCCAAGACTAGCGGGGGGTCAATATACGAGCAGTACTTC.